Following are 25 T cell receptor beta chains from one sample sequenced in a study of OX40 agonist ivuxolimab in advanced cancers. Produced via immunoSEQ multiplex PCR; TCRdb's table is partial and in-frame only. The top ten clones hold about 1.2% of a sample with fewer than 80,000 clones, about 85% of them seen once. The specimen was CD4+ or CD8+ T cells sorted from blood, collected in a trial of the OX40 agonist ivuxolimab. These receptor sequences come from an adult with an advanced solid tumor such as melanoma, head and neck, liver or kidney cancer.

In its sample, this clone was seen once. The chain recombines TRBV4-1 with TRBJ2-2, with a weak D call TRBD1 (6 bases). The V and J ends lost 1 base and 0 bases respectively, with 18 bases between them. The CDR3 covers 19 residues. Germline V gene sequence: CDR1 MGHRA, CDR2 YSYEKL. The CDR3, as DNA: TGCGCCAGCAGCCAAGTTCTGGTTTACAGGGCCCCGAACACCGGGGAGCTGTTTTTT. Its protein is CASSQVLVYRAPNTGELFF.

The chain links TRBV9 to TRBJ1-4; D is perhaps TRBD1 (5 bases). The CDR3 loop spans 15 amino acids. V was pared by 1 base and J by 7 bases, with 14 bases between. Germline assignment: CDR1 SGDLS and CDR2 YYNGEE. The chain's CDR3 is CASSVSGTGVEKLFF. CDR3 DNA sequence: TGTGCCAGCAGCGTATCCGGGACGGGGGTTGAAAAACTGTTTTTT.

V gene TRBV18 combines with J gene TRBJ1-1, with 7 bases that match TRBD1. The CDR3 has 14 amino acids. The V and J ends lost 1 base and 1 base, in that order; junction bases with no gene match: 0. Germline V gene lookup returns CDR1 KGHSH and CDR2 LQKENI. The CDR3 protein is CASSPQGANTEAFF. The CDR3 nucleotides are TGTGCCAGCTCACCACAGGGGGCGAACACTGAAGCTTTCTTT.

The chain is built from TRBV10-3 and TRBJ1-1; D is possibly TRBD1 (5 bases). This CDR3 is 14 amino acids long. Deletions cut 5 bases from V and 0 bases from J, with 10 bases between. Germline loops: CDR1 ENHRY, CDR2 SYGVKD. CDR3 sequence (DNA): TGTGCCATCAGTTTGGGGGGAATGAACACTGAAGCTTTCTTT. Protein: CAISLGGMNTEAFF.

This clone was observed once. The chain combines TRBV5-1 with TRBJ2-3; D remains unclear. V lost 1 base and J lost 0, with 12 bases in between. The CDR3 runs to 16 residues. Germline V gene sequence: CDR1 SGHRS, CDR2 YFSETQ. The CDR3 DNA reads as TGCGCCAGCAGCTTGAGGCCCCCCCCAAGCACAGATACGCAGTATTTT. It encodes CASSLRPPPSTDTQYF.

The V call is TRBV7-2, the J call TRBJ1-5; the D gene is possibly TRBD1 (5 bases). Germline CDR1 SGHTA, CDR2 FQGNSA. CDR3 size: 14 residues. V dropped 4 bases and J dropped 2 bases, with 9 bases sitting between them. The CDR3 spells CASSSLGGNQPQHF. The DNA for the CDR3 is TGTGCCAGCAGCTCGTTGGGGGGCAATCAGCCCCAGCATTTT. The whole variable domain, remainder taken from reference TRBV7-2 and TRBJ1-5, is GAGVSQSPSNKVTEKGKDVELRCDPISGHTALYWYRQSLGQGLEFLIYFQGNSAPDKSGLPSDRFSAERTGGSVSTLTIQRTQQEDSAVYLCASSSLGGNQPQHFGDGTRLSIL.

CDR3 loop: CASCGGPQETQYF. DNA of the CDR3: TGTGCCAGCTGCGGGGGGCCCCAAGAGACCCAGTACTTC. The rearrangement joins TRBV18 to TRBJ2-5; TRBD2 agrees at 8 bases. V was clipped by 7 bases and J by 1 base; unmatched bases: 2. Germline values: CDR1 KGHSH, CDR2 LQKENI. This CDR3 has 13 residues.

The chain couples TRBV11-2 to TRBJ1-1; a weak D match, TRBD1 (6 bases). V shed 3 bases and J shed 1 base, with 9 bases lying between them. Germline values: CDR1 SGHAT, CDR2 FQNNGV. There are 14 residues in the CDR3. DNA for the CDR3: TGTGCCAGCAGCTTGGGGGCCCCGAACACTGAAGCTTTCTTT. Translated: CASSLGAPNTEAFF.

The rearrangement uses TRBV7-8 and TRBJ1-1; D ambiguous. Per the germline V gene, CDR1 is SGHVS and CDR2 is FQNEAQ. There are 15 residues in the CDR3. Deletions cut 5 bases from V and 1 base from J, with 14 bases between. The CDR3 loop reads CASSLFFGSNTEAFF. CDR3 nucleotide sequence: TGTGCCAGCAGCCTTTTTTTCGGGTCGAACACTGAAGCTTTCTTT.

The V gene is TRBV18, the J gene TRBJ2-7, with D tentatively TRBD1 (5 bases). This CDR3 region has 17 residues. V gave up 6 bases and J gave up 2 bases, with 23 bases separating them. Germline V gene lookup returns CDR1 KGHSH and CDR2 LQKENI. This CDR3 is CASSRFNLRDSTYEQYF. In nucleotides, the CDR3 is TGTGCCAGCTCGCGATTCAACCTCAGGGATTCCACCTACGAGCAGTACTTC.

The CDR3 spells CASFHVNTEAFF. The CDR3 DNA reads TGCGCCAGTTTTCACGTGAACACTGAAGCTTTCTTT. This chain uses TRBV10-2 with TRBJ1-1; D is uncertain. Trimming removed 9 bases at V and 0 bases at J, with 8 bases between. Germline lookup yields CDR1 WSHSY and CDR2 SAAADI. The CDR3 is 12 amino acids.

The CDR3 region has the DNA TGTGCCAGCAGTGACGGCCATCTGACTGAAGCTTTCTTT. Translating it yields CASSDGHLTEAFF. The chain links TRBV6-4 to TRBJ1-1; D gene unclear. With 2 bases removed from V and 5 bases from J, the gap between germline ends came to 9 bases. Germline CDR1 reads MRHNA; CDR2 reads SNTAGT. The CDR3 has 13 residues.

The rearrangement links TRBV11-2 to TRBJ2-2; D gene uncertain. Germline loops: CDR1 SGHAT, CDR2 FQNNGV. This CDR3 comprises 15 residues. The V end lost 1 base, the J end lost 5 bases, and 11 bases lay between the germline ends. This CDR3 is CASSLGLDFTGELFF. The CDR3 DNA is TGTGCCAGCAGCTTAGGGCTAGATTTTACCGGGGAGCTGTTTTTT.

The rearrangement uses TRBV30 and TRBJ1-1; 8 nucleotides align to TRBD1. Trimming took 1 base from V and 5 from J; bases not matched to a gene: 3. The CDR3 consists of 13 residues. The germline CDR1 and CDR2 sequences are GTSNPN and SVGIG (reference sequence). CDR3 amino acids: CAWSGQGYTEAFF. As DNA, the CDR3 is TGTGCCTGGAGTGGACAGGGGTATACTGAAGCTTTCTTT.

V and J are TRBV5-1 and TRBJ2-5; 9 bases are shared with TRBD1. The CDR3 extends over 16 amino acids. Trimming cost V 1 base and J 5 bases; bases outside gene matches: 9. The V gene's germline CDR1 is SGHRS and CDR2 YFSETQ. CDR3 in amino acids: CASSLWITGGRETQYF. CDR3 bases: TGCGCCAGCAGCTTGTGGATTACAGGGGGCAGGGAGACCCAGTACTTC.

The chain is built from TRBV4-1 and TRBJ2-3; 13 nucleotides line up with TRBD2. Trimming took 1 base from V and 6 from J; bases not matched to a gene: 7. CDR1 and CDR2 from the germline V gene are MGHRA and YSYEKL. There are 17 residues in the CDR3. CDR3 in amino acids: CASSQVLAGGRVDTQYF. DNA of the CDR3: TGCGCCAGCAGCCAAGTACTAGCGGGGGGGCGGGTGGATACGCAGTATTTT.

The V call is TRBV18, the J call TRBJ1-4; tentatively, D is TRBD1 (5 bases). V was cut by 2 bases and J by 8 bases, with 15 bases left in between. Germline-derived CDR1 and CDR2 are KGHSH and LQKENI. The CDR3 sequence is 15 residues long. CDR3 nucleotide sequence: TGTGCCAGCTCACCAATAGCGGGGGTCGGCGAAAAACTGTTTTTT. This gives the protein CASSPIAGVGEKLFF.

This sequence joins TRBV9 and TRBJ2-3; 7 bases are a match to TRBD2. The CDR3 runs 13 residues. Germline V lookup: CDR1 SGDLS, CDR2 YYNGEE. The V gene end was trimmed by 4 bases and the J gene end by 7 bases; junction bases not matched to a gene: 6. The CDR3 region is CASSTRLANTQYF. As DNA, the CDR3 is TGTGCCAGCAGCACCCGACTAGCAAATACGCAGTATTTT.

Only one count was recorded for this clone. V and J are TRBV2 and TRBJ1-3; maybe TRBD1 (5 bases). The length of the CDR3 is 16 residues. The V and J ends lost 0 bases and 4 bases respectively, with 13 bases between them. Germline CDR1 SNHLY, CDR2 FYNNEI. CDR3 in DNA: TGTGCCAGCAGTGAAGCAAAGGGGACGGCCGGAAACACCATATATTTT. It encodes CASSEAKGTAGNTIYF.

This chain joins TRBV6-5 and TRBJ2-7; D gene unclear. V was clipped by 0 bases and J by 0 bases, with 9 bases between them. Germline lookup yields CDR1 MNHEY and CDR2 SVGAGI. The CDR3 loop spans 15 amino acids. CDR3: CASSYSGLVSYEQYF. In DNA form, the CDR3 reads TGTGCCAGCAGTTACTCGGGCCTCGTCTCCTACGAGCAGTACTTC.

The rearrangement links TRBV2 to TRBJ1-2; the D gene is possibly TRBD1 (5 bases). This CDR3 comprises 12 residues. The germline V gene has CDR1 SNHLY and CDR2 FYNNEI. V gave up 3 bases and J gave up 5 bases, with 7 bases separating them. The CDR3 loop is CASSDQGYGYTF. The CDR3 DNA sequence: TGTGCCAGCAGTGATCAGGGTTATGGCTACACCTTC.

The CDR3 region is CASSLPGRGTTEAFF. CDR3 in DNA: TGTGCCAGCAGTTTACCGGGCCGAGGGACCACTGAAGCTTTCTTT. The J gene is TRBJ1-1, the V gene TRBV6-5; TRBD1 might be the D (5 bases). Germline loops: CDR1 MNHEY, CDR2 SVGAGI. The V and J ends lost 4 bases and 4 bases respectively, with 16 bases between them. The CDR3 has 15 residues.

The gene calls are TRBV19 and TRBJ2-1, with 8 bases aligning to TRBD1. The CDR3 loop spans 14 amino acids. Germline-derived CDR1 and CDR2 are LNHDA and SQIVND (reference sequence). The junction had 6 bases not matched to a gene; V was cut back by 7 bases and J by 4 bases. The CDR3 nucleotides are TGTGCCAGTACCCGGCAGGGGGCTTACAATGAGCAGTTCTTC. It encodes CASTRQGAYNEQFF.

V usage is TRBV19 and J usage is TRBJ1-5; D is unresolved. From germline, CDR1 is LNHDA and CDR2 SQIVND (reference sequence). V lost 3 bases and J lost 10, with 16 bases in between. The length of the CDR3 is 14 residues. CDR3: CASSISQADRPQHF. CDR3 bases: TGTGCCAGTAGTATTAGTCAGGCCGATCGACCCCAGCATTTT.

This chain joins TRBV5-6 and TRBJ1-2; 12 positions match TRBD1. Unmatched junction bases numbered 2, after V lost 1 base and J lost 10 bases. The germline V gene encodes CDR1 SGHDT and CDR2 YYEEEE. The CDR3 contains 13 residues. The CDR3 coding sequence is TGTGCCAGCAGCTTGCGGGACAGGGGGCCCTACACCTTC. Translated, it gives CASSLRDRGPYTF.